The 22 T cell receptor beta chains below come from one sample, sequenced in a study of T cell repertoires in cytomegalovirus infection. These receptors lack a known antigen. TCRdb recomputed calls from the reads with MiXCR, one row per CDR3 protein. The sample contains about 130,000 distinct CDR3 sequences, 25% to 35% of which appear only once. The material was CD8+ T cells from cultured PBMCs, obtained from culture after CMV antigen stimulation. The source of these receptors is a human donor in good health (CMV status not recorded). Some clones in this sample may be carry-over from other donors' samples.

The chain recombines TRBV7-2 with TRBJ1-2; D call uncertain. With 4 bases removed from V and 3 bases from J, the gap between germline ends came to 12 bases. Germline V gene data show CDR1 as SGHTA and CDR2 as FQGNSA. The CDR3 runs 14 residues. In DNA form, the CDR3 reads TGTGCCAGCAGCTCTGGGGAGACGGACTATGGCTACACCTTC. It translates to CASSSGETDYGYTF.

This clonotype has a handful of counts. V gene TRBV6-1 combines with J gene TRBJ2-2; D uncertain. The V gene lost 2 bases and the J gene lost 1 base, with 8 bases spanning the gap. From germline, CDR1 is MNHNS and CDR2 SASEGT. This CDR3 is built from 15 residues. This chain's CDR3 is CASSETMGNTGELFF. The CDR3 bases are TGTGCCAGCAGTGAAACAATGGGGAACACCGGGGAGCTGTTTTTT.

The table lists this clonotype with a count of one. The chain couples TRBV6-5 to TRBJ2-7, with D possibly TRBD1 on 5 matching bases. Germline assignment: CDR1 MNHEY and CDR2 SVGAGI. V lost 2 bases to trimming and J lost 5 bases, with 13 bases between them. The length of the CDR3 is 14 residues. CDR3 coding DNA: TGTGCCAGCAGTTACGGGGCCACGGGCGACGAGCAGTACTTC. It yields the protein CASSYGATGDEQYF.

This clonotype was counted between two and nine times. J is TRBJ1-5 and V is TRBV19; 7 nucleotides line up with TRBD1. Germline CDR1 and CDR2: LNHDA and SQIVND (reference sequence). With 7 bases clipped from V and 4 bases from J, the junction kept 10 bases outside the gene matches. The CDR3 has 15 residues. The CDR3 DNA sequence: TGTGCCAGTACCCTCTTCGGGACAGCAAATCAGCCCCAGCATTTT. Translated, it gives CASTLFGTANQPQHF.

This clonotype has more than one count but fewer than ten. The V call is TRBV7-6, the J call TRBJ1-5, with 9 bases that match TRBD1. J was trimmed by 1 base and V by 3 bases; bases with no gene match: 4. This CDR3 is built from 16 residues. Germline assignment: CDR1 SGHVS and CDR2 FNYEAQ. CDR3 DNA: TGTGCCAGCAGCTTGGCGACAGGGGGGAGCAATCAGCCCCAGCATTTT. Its translation: CASSLATGGSNQPQHF.

This clonotype was recorded at least ten times. The gene calls are TRBV3-1 and TRBJ2-1; D is unclear. The V and J ends lost 0 bases and 15 bases respectively, with 12 bases between them. The CDR3 is made up of 12 amino acids. Per germline, CDR1 LGHDT and CDR2 YNNKEL (reference sequence). The CDR3 here is CASSQDERVLFF. The CDR3 region has the DNA TGTGCCAGCAGCCAAGATGAGCGCGTCTTGTTCTTC.

In this sample, this clonotype turned up many times. The rearrangement links TRBV7-2 to TRBJ2-1; 11 nucleotides line up with TRBD2. V shed 2 bases and J 2 bases; nucleotides not matched to a gene: 8. The CDR3 totals 18 residues. Germline CDR1 SGHTA, CDR2 FQGNSA. The CDR3 here is CASSLNSGGVGAYNEQFF. The CDR3, as DNA: TGTGCCAGCAGCTTAAATAGCGGGGGGGTAGGGGCCTACAATGAGCAGTTCTTC.

The chain has TRBV29-1 and TRBJ2-1; 16 bases line up with TRBD2. CDR3 length equals 20 residues. CDR1 SQVTM and CDR2 ANQGSEA come from the germline V gene. Trimming removed 7 bases from V and 0 bases from J; junction bases left unmatched: 15. This CDR3 is CSAERGTSGGATGSYNEQFF. The CDR3 region has the DNA TGCAGCGCCGAGAGGGGGACTAGCGGGGGGGCCACTGGCTCCTACAATGAGCAGTTCTTC.

This clonotype was counted many times. The chain has TRBV2 and TRBJ1-4; D is unresolved. V dropped 2 bases and J dropped 8 bases, with 9 bases sitting between them. Germline V gene data show CDR1 as SNHLY and CDR2 as FYNNEI. This CDR3 spans 13 amino acids. The CDR3 nucleotides read TGTGCCAGCAGTGAAACGGGAGGGGAAAAACTGTTTTTT. It is translated as CASSETGGEKLFF.

V usage is TRBV24-1 and J usage is TRBJ2-3, with 9 positions matching TRBD1. Germline CDR1 reads KGHDR; CDR2 reads SFDVKD. The CDR3 totals 15 residues. J gave up 3 bases and V 7 bases, and 7 bases lay outside the gene matches. This CDR3 reads CATSAVGTGTDTQYF. CDR3 sequence (DNA): TGTGCCACCAGCGCTGTAGGGACAGGGACAGATACGCAGTATTTT.

The rearrangement links TRBV27 to TRBJ1-2; D is uncertain. The V end lost 4 bases, the J end lost 1 base, and 7 bases lay between the germline ends. CDR3 length: 13 residues. Germline values: CDR1 MNHEY, CDR2 SMNVEV (reference sequence). As DNA, the CDR3 is TGTGCCAGCAGTTACGGAGTTAACTATGGCTACACCTTC. Translating it yields CASSYGVNYGYTF.

This chain links TRBV12-3 or TRBV12-4 with TRBJ2-3; TRBD2 aligns across 8 bases. The CDR3 has 15 amino acids. V trimming: 3 bases; J trimming: 3 bases; junction bases outside the gene matches: 5. The CDR3 region is CASSLAGGRTDTQYF. The CDR3 DNA reads as TGTGCCAGCAGTTTGGCGGGGGGCCGTACAGATACGCAGTATTTT.

V gene TRBV7-9 combines with J gene TRBJ1-5; D unclear. This CDR3 region has 13 residues. The germline CDR1 and CDR2 sequences are SEHNR and FQNEAQ (reference sequence). V was clipped by 5 bases and J by 5 bases, with 10 bases between them. The CDR3 DNA reads as TGTGCCAGCAGCGACGAATCCTATCAGCCCCAGCATTTT. This encodes CASSDESYQPQHF.

The chain links TRBV6-4 to TRBJ1-5; D gene unclear. This CDR3 spans 12 amino acids. The germline V gene encodes CDR1 MRHNA and CDR2 SNTAGT. Trimming left V 3 bases short and J 8 bases short, with 8 bases between. As DNA, the CDR3 is TGTGCCAGCAGTGATGTGTTGAAGCCCCAGCATTTT. Translating it yields CASSDVLKPQHF.

The chain has TRBV7-9 and TRBJ2-7; TRBD1 aligns across 7 bases. Germline assignment: CDR1 SEHNR and CDR2 FQNEAQ (reference sequence). J was trimmed by 5 bases and V by 3 bases; bases with no gene match: 7. CDR3 length: 14 amino acids. In nucleotides, the CDR3 is TGTGCCAGCAGCTTCGACAGGGAAGTCCACGAGCAGTACTTC. It specifies CASSFDREVHEQYF.

This clonotype was seen at least ten times. This chain joins TRBV5-5 and TRBJ1-1, with 9 bases aligning to TRBD1. The CDR3 loop spans 15 amino acids. J was trimmed by 3 bases and V by 4 bases; bases with no gene match: 7. In germline, CDR1 is SGHKS, CDR2 YYEKEE (reference sequence). The CDR3 spells CASSKLTGGDTEAFF. The CDR3, as DNA: TGTGCCAGCAGCAAATTGACAGGGGGGGACACTGAAGCTTTCTTT.

This clonotype has at least ten counts. The chain employs TRBV4-1 and TRBJ2-2; D not resolved. The germline V and J ends were trimmed by 3 bases and 0 bases, with 8 bases remaining between them. This CDR3 region has 15 residues. Germline V CDR1 and CDR2: MGHRA, YSYEKL. CDR3 amino acids: CASSQTTTNTGELFF. The CDR3 bases are TGCGCCAGCAGCCAGACGACCACGAACACCGGGGAGCTGTTTTTT.

The chain employs TRBV6-8 and TRBJ1-1; no clear D gene. The CDR3 extends over 13 amino acids. Per the germline V gene, CDR1 is MNHGY and CDR2 is SAAAGT. V lost 0 bases to trimming and J lost 8 bases, with 10 bases between them. The CDR3 loop is CASSYSTKREAFF. The CDR3 DNA reads as TGTGCCAGCAGTTACTCGACAAAAAGGGAAGCTTTCTTT.

Note on this clonotype: One junction end does not reproduce the germline sequence, and a read error may be involved. This chain connects TRBV2 to TRBJ2-4; D gene uncertain. CDR1 is SNHLY and CDR2 is FYNNEI in the germline V gene. The CDR3 runs 11 residues. CDR3 nucleotide sequence: TGTGCCAGCAGTGAATGGCCAAAAAAGGACTTC. This gives the protein CASSEWPKKDF.

At least ten counts were recorded for this clonotype. The chain couples TRBV20-1 to TRBJ1-2; D ambiguous. V was trimmed by 6 bases and J by 7 bases, leaving 18 bases between them. CDR1 DFQATT and CDR2 SNEGSKA come from the germline V gene (reference sequence). CDR3 length: 13 amino acids. The CDR3 coding sequence is TGCAGTGCAATACAGAATACCGTGGGTGGCTACACCTTC. Translated: CSAIQNTVGGYTF.

This clonotype was recorded many times. The CDR3 coding sequence is TGTGCCAGCAGCATGGGACAGAGTGCAGATACGCAGTATTTT. Protein sequence: CASSMGQSADTQYF. The V and J genes are TRBV7-2 and TRBJ2-3, with TRBD1 matching over 7 bases. Germline V CDR1 and CDR2: SGHTA, FQGNSA. The CDR3 is 14 residues long. V lost 5 bases to trimming and J lost 4 bases; unmatched junction nucleotides: 6.

The chain recombines TRBV7-9 with TRBJ2-7; perhaps TRBD2 as D (5 bases). The CDR3 consists of 14 residues. CDR1 SEHNR and CDR2 FQNEAQ come from the germline V gene (reference sequence). V shed 4 bases and J shed 2 bases, with 12 bases lying between them. CDR3 DNA sequence: TGTGCCAGCAGCTCATCCGGGGTTCCCTACGAGCAGTACTTC. Translating it yields CASSSSGVPYEQYF. The full variable domain, completed using reference TRBV7-9 and TRBJ2-7, is DTGVSQNPRHKITKRGQNVTFRCDPISEHNRLYWYRQTLGQGPEFLTYFQNEAQLEKSRLLSDRFSAERPKGSFSTLEIQRTEQGDSAMYLCASSSSGVPYEQYFGPGTRLTVT.